This T cell receptor (beta chain) was profiled in a study of OX40 agonist ivuxolimab in advanced cancers. About the full investigation: Ivuxolimab was an agonistic, fully human IgG2 monoclonal antibody directed against OX40 (CD134), a costimulatory receptor. Of the roughly 51 dose-escalation patients, hepatocellular carcinoma was present in around 20, melanoma in roughly 15, renal cell carcinoma in 9 and head and neck cancer in 9. Partial responses occurred in three dose-escalation patients, of whom one had hepatocellular carcinoma and two had cutaneous melanoma. Prior anti-PD-1, anti-PD-L1 or anti-CTLA-4 therapy was permitted, and about two fifths of dose-escalation patients had received checkpoint inhibitors. The purpose of peripheral TCRbeta sequencing was to test whether ivuxolimab changed TCR sequence diversity and led to clonal T-cell expansion. The dose-escalation cohort was around 83% male with a mean age of approximately 59 years, ranging from roughly 20 to 85. Intravenous ivuxolimab was administered to patients every 2 weeks at six dose levels: 0.01, 0.1, 0.3, 1.5, 3 and 10 mg/kg. The paper reports the monotherapy dose-escalation portion (N = 52 patients) of the phase I ivuxolimab trial.

The cysteine opens and the phenylalanine closes a CDR3 of 15 amino acids. The DNA shown is the 45-base CDR3, in frame from base 1. V sheds 4 bases and J sheds 3 bases, leaving 16 bases between their ends. The germline V gene specifies SGHDT as CDR1 and YYEEEE as CDR2. For this clone: Its antigen is still unknown. No per-base quality is available; no much larger clone lies one base away.

Overall results and qualifications from the work: In the 0.1-3.0 mg/kg groups, partial responders were among the patients with the lowest normalized peripheral clonal expansion, particularly in CD8+ T cells. Clonal expansion of both CD4+ and CD8+ blood T cells was observed from baseline to week 6 at doses 0.1 to 3.0 mg/kg. Antigen specificity was not determined for the clonally expanded peripheral T cells. On average, CD8+ T cells showed more expanded clones than CD4+ T cells after ivuxolimab. Low levels of normalized T-cell clonal expansion were also seen in some nonresponding patients.

Genomic DNA was isolated from the sorted cells so that the TCRbeta CDR3 region could be sequenced. The immunoSEQ Assay was used to sequence the TCRbeta CDR3 regions. In TCRdb, the immuneACCESS table is reduced to in-frame sequences with V and J assigned. These tables do not hold every clone; where another copy was compared, an unresolved V gene accounts for under half, and the others remain unexplained. This sample comprises tens of thousands of clones, 92% of them detected only once. Together, the top ten hold around 2.8% of the sample. The trial excluded patients who had a history of autoimmune disease or who were on systemic immunosuppression. Peripheral blood for TCR sequencing was drawn from every dose cohort at baseline, at cycle 4 day 1 and at cycle 7 day 1. Samples came from an open-label, multicenter, first-in-human phase I dose-escalation trial of ivuxolimab. The trial enrolled adults with locally advanced or metastatic head and neck squamous cell, hepatocellular, melanoma or renal cell carcinoma. CD4+ and CD8+ T cells were sorted separately from peripheral blood before TCR sequencing.

Material: CD4+ or CD8+ T cells sorted from blood, obtained in a trial of the OX40 agonist ivuxolimab. This sequence uses TRBV5-6 and TRBJ1-2; the D segment could be TRBD1, given 5 matching bases. This receptor was obtained from an adult with an advanced solid tumor such as melanoma, head and neck, liver or kidney cancer. The DNA is TGTGCCAGCAGCAAGACGGCCCGGGGCGACTATGGCTACACCTTC. Translation gives CASSKTARGDYGYTF. Full variable domain (CDR3 extended with the reference TRBV5-6 and TRBJ1-2 proteins): DAGVTQSPTHLIKTRGQQVTLRCSPKSGHDTVSWYQQALGQGPQFIFQYYEEEERQRGNFPDRFSGHQFPNYSSELNVNALLLGDSALYLCASSKTARGDYGYTFGSGTRLTVV.